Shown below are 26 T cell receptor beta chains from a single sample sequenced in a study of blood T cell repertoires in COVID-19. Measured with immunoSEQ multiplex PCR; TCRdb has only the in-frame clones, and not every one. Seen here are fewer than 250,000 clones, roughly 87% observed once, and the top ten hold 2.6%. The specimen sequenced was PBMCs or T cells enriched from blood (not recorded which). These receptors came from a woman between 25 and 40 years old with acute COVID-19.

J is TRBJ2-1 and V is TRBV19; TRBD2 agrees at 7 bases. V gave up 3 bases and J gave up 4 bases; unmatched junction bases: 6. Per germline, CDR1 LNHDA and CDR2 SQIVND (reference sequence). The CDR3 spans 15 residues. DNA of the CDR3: TGTGCCAGTAGTATGGGCGGGGGACCTTACAATGAGCAGTTCTTC. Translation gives CASSMGGGPYNEQFF.

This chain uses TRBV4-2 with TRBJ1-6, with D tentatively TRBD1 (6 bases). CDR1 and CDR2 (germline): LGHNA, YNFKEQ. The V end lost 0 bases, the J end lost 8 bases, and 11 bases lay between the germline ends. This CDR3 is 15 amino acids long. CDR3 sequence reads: CASSQDAAGDSPLHF. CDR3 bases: TGTGCCAGCAGCCAAGATGCTGCAGGGGATTCACCCCTCCACTTT.

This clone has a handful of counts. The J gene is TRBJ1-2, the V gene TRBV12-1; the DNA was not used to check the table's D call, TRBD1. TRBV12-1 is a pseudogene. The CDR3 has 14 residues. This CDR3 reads CASSFRQGVRGYTF. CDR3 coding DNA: TGTGCCAGCAGCTTCAGACAGGGAGTGAGAGGCTACACCTTC.

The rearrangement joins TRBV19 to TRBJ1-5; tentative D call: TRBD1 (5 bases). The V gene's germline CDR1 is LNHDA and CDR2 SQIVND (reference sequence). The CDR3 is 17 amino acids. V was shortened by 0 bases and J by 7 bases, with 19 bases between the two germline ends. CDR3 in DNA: TGTGCCAGTAGTATAGATGGTAGTGGGGGGAAGAGGCAGCCCCAGCATTTT. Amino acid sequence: CASSIDGSGGKRQPQHF.

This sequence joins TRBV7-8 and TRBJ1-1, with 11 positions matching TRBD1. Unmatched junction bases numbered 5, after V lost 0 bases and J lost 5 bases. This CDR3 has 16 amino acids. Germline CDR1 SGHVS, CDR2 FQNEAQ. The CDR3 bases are TGTGCCAGCAGCTTAGCGTGGACAGGGGGCCGGACTGAAGCTTTCTTT. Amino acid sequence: CASSLAWTGGRTEAFF.

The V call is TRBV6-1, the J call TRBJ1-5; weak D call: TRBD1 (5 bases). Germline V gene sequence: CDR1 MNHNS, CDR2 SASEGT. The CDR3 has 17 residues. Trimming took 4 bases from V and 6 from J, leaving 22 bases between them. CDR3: CASSGSAEGLGRQPQHF. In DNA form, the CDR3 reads TGTGCCAGCAGTGGCTCGGCGGAGGGGCTAGGGCGTCAGCCCCAGCATTTT.

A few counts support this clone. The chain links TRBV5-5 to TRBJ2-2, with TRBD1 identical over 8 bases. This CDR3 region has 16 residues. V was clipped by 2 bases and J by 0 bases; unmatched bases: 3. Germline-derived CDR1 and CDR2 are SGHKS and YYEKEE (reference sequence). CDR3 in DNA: TGTGCCAGCAGCTTCAACAGGGGGACGAACACCGGGGAGCTGTTTTTT. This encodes CASSFNRGTNTGELFF.

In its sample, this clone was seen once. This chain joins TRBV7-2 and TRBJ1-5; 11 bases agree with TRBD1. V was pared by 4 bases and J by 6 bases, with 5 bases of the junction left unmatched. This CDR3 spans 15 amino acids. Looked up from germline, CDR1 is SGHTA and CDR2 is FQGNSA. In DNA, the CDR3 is TGTGCCAGCAGCTACGGACAGGGGGCATCTCAGCCCCAGCATTTT. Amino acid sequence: CASSYGQGASQPQHF. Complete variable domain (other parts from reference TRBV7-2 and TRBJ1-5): GAGVSQSPSNKVTEKGKDVELRCDPISGHTALYWYRQSLGQGLEFLIYFQGNSAPDKSGLPSDRFSAERTGGSVSTLTIQRTQQEDSAVYLCASSYGQGASQPQHFGDGTRLSIL.

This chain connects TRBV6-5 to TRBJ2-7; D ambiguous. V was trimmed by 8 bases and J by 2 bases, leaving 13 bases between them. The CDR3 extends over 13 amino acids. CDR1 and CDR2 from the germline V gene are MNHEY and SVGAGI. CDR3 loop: CASYKSLTYEQYF. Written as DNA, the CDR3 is TGTGCCAGCTATAAATCTTTAACCTACGAGCAGTACTTC.

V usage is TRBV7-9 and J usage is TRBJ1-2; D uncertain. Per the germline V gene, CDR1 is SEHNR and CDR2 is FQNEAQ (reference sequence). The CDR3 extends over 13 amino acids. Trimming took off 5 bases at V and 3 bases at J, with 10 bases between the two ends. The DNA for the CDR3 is TGTGCCAGCAGCCCTTCGGGAGACTATGGCTACACCTTC. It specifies CASSPSGDYGYTF.

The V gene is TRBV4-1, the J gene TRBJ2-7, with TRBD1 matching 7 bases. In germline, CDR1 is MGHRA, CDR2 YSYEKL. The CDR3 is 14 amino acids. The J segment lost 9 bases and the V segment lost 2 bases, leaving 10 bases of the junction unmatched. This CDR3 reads CASSQQGTVRGQYF. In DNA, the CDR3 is TGCGCCAGCAGCCAACAGGGGACAGTACGAGGGCAGTACTTC.

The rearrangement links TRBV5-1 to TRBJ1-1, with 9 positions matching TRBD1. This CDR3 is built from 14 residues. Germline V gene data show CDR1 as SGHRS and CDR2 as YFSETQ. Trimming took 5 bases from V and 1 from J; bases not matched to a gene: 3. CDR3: CASRQTGGNTEAFF. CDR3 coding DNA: TGCGCCAGCAGGCAGACAGGGGGGAACACTGAAGCTTTCTTT.

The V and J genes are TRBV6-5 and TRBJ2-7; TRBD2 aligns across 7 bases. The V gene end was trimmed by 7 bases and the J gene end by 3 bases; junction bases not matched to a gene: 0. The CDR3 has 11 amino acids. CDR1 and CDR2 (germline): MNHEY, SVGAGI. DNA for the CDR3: TGTGCCAGCACGGGGGGCTACGAGCAGTACTTC. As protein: CASTGGYEQYF.

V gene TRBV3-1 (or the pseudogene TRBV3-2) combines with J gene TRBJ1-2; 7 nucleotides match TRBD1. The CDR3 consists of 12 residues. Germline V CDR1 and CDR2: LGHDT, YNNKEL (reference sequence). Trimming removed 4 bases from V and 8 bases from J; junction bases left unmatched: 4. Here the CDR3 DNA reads TGTGCCAGCAGCCCAGGACAGGCCGGCTACACCTTC. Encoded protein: CASSPGQAGYTF.

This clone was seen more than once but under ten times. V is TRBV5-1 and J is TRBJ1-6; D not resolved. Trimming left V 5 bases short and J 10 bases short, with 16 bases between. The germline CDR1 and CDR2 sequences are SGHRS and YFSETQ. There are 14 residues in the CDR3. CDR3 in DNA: TGCGCCAGCAGATGGACTAGGAAAGCCTCACCCCTCCACTTT. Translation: CASRWTRKASPLHF.

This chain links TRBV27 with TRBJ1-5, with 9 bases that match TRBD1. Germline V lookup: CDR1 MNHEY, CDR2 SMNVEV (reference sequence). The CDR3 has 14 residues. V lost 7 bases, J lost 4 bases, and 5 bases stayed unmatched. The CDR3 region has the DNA TGTGCCAGCAAATACGGGACAGGGAATCAGCCCCAGCATTTT. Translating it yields CASKYGTGNQPQHF.

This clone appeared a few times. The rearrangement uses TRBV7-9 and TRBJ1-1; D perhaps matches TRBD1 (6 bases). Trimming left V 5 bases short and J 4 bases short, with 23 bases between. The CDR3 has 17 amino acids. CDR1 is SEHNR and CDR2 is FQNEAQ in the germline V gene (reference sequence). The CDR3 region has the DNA TGTGCCAGCAGCCAAGGCATCCAACAGGGTTTGAGCACTGAAGCTTTCTTT. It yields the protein CASSQGIQQGLSTEAFF.

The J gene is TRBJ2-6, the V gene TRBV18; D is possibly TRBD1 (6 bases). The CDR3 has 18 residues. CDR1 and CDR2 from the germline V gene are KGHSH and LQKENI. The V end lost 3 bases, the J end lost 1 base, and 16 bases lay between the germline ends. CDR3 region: CASSPSLQGKSGANVLTF. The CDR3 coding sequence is TGTGCCAGCTCACCCTCTTTACAGGGAAAGTCTGGGGCCAACGTCCTGACTTTC.

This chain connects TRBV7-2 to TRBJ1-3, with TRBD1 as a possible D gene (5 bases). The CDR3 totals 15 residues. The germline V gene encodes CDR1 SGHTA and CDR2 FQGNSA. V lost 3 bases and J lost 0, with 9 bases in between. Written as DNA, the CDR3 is TGTGCCAGCAGCTTTGACAGTAACTCTGGAAACACCATATATTTT. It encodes CASSFDSNSGNTIYF.

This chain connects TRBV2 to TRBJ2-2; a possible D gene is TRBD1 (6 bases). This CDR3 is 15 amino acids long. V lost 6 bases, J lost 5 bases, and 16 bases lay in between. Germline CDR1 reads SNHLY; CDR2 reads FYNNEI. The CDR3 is CASRQQGARTGELFF. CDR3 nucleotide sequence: TGTGCCAGCAGACAACAGGGCGCGCGAACCGGGGAGCTGTTTTTT.

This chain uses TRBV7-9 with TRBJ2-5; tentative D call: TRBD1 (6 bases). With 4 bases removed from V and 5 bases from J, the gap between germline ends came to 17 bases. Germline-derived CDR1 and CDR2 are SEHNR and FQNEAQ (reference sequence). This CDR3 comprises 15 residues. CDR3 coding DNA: TGTGCCAGCAGCTCTTGGGGCCTAGGACAGGAGACCCAGTACTTC. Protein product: CASSSWGLGQETQYF.

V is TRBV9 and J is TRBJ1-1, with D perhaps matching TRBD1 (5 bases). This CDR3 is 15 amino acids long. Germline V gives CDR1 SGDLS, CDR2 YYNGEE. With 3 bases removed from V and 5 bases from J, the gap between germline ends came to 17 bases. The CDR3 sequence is CASSATGGLGTEAFF. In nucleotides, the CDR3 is TGTGCCAGCAGCGCAACCGGGGGTTTGGGGACTGAAGCTTTCTTT.

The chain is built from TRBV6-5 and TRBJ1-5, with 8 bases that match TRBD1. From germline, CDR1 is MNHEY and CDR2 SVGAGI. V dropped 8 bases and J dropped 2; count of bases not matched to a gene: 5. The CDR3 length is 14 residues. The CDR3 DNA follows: TGTGCCAGCCAGACAGGGGAAGGCAATCAGCCCCAGCATTTT. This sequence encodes CASQTGEGNQPQHF.

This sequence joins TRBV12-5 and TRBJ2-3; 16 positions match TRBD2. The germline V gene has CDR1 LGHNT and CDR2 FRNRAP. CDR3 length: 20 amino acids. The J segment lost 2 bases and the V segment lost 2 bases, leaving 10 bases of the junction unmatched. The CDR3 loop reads CASGLPRGLAGGPTTDTQYF. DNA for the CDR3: TGTGCTAGTGGTTTGCCCCGGGGACTAGCGGGGGGGCCGACCACAGATACGCAGTATTTT.

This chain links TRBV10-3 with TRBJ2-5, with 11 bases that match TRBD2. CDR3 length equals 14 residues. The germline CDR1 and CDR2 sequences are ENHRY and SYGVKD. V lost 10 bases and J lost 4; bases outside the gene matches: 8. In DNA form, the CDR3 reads TGTGCCACACTAGCGGGGGAGGTTGGAGAGACCCAGTACTTC. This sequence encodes CATLAGEVGETQYF.

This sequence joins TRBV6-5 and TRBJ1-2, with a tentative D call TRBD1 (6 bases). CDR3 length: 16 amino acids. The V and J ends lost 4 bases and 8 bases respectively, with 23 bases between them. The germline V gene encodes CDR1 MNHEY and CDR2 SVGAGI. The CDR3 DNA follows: TGTGCCAGCAGTTCCTGGACAGCTCGTTATGTTAAAGGCTACACCTTC. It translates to CASSSWTARYVKGYTF.